Shown below are 3 T cell receptor beta chains from a single sample sequenced in a study of radiotherapy plus CTLA-4 blockade in lung cancer. Measured with immunoSEQ multiplex PCR; TCRdb has only the in-frame clones, and not every one. The sample includes 55,000 to 80,000 clones, roughly 80% seen only once; the top ten take approximately 4.4%. Here the sequenced sample was peripheral blood, taken from a patient treated with radiotherapy plus ipilimumab. These receptors all stem from a human donor with non-small cell lung cancer who had a complete response to radiotherapy plus ipilimumab.

V is TRBV15 and J is TRBJ1-6; D not resolved. In germline, CDR1 is LNHNV, CDR2 YYDKDF (reference sequence). The V gene lost 3 bases and the J gene lost 3 bases, with 3 bases spanning the gap. The CDR3 contains 13 residues. This CDR3 reads CATSRDYNSPLHF. In DNA form, the CDR3 reads TGTGCCACCAGCAGGGACTATAATTCACCCCTCCACTTT.

The chain carries TRBV2 and TRBJ1-2; 7 nucleotides agree with TRBD1. The CDR3 is 15 amino acids. From germline, CDR1 is SNHLY and CDR2 FYNNEI. The junction had 9 bases not matched to a gene; V was cut back by 4 bases and J by 4 bases. CDR3 protein: CASSAGTALLYGYTF. The CDR3, as DNA: TGTGCCAGCAGTGCGGGGACAGCCTTACTCTATGGCTACACCTTC.

V is TRBV9 and J is TRBJ2-1; 9 bases agree with TRBD2. This CDR3 has 18 amino acids. V dropped 4 bases and J dropped 4; count of bases not matched to a gene: 15. Germline CDR1 is SGDLS and CDR2 is YYNGEE. CDR3 DNA: TGTGCCAGCAGCTCTGAGCCCGGGACTAGCTCTGCATACAATGAGCAGTTCTTC. The encoded protein is CASSSEPGTSSAYNEQFF.